This is a list of T cell receptor beta chains from one sample in a study of T cell responses to AZD1222 COVID-19 vaccine. Measured with immunoSEQ multiplex PCR; TCRdb has only the in-frame clones, and not every one. This table holds 90,000 to 150,000 clones, roughly nine tenths found once. The source was peripheral blood, collected on day 0 of AZD1222 vaccination. These receptor sequences come from an adult in good health. Both conserved end residues are part of each CDR3. The order of the fields is J gene, D gene, V gene, clone size, CDR3 protein, CDR3 DNA. The D gene is left open where the match is weak. Part of the rows lack a size; the others show once, few, many or a class for expanded clones.

j_gene: TRBJ2-5
d_gene: .
v_gene: TRBV5-1
abundance: .
CDR3aa: CASSFGSYQETQYF
CDR3nt: TGCGCCAGCAGCTTCGGGTCGTACCAAGAGACCCAGTACTTC

j_gene: TRBJ2-1
d_gene: .
v_gene: TRBV19
abundance: .
CDR3aa: CASSRDVMSYNEQFF
CDR3nt: TGTGCCAGTAGCCGCGATGTAATGTCGTACAATGAGCAGTTCTTC

j_gene: TRBJ1-3
d_gene: .
v_gene: TRBV15
abundance: .
CDR3aa: CATSRAGDSGNTIYF
CDR3nt: TGTGCCACCAGCAGGGCGGGTGACTCTGGAAACACCATATATTTT

j_gene: TRBJ1-5
d_gene: .
v_gene: TRBV10-3
abundance: .
CDR3aa: CAISEGQSNQPQHF
CDR3nt: TGTGCCATCAGTGAGGGACAGAGCAATCAGCCCCAGCATTTT

j_gene: TRBJ2-5
d_gene: TRBD2
v_gene: TRBV19
abundance: .
CDR3aa: CASSWGLAEETQYF
CDR3nt: TGTGCCAGTAGTTGGGGACTAGCGGAAGAGACCCAGTACTTC

j_gene: TRBJ2-1
d_gene: .
v_gene: TRBV7-2
abundance: .
CDR3aa: CASSLTLSEQFF
CDR3nt: TGTGCCAGCAGCTTAACTCTCAGCGAGCAGTTCTTC

j_gene: TRBJ2-7
d_gene: TRBD2
v_gene: TRBV2
abundance: .
CDR3aa: CASSLIAGYDEQYF
CDR3nt: TGTGCCAGCTCACTAATAGCGGGCTACGACGAGCAGTACTTC

j_gene: TRBJ2-2
d_gene: .
v_gene: TRBV25-1
abundance: .
CDR3aa: CASSAGRGLTNTGELFF
CDR3nt: TGTGCCAGCAGTGCCGGCAGGGGCCTAACTAACACCGGGGAGCTGTTTTTT

j_gene: TRBJ2-3
d_gene: TRBD2
v_gene: TRBV11-2
abundance: .
CDR3aa: CASRGTSGSTDTQYF
CDR3nt: TGTGCCAGCAGGGGGACTAGCGGGAGCACAGATACGCAGTATTTT

j_gene: TRBJ1-2
d_gene: TRBD1
v_gene: TRBV7-9
abundance: .
CDR3aa: CASSSGTGTQTNYGYTF
CDR3nt: TGTGCCAGCAGCTCCGGGACAGGGACCCAAACTAACTATGGCTACACCTTC

j_gene: TRBJ1-5
d_gene: .
v_gene: TRBV6-6
abundance: .
CDR3aa: CASSRRTAGGNQPQHF
CDR3nt: TGTGCCAGCAGTCGCCGGACAGCTGGGGGCAATCAGCCCCAGCATTTT

j_gene: TRBJ1-5
d_gene: .
v_gene: TRBV29-1
abundance: .
CDR3aa: CSVLQGNQPQHF
CDR3nt: TGCAGCGTTCTCCAGGGCAATCAGCCCCAGCATTTT

j_gene: TRBJ1-1
d_gene: .
v_gene: TRBV7-9
abundance: .
CDR3aa: CASSLSENTEAFF
CDR3nt: TGTGCCAGCAGCTTATCAGAGAACACTGAAGCTTTCTTT

j_gene: TRBJ2-7
d_gene: .
v_gene: TRBV28
abundance: .
CDR3aa: CASSFTSTEQYF
CDR3nt: TGTGCCAGCAGTTTCACTAGCACCGAGCAGTACTTC

j_gene: TRBJ1-5
d_gene: .
v_gene: TRBV21-1
abundance: .
CDR3aa: CASGNSGACQPQHF
CDR3nt: TGTGCCAGCGGGAACTCAGGGGCTTGTCAGCCCCAGCATTTT

j_gene: TRBJ1-5
d_gene: .
v_gene: TRBV28
abundance: .
CDR3aa: CASSGAGGWAQPQHF
CDR3nt: TGTGCCAGCAGTGGTGCGGGGGGCTGGGCTCAGCCCCAGCATTTT

j_gene: TRBJ2-3
d_gene: .
v_gene: TRBV3-1/TRBV3-2
abundance: .
CDR3aa: CASSQTEDTQYF
CDR3nt: TGTGCCAGCAGCCAGACGGAGGATACGCAGTATTTT

j_gene: TRBJ2-3
d_gene: TRBD2
v_gene: TRBV5-1
abundance: .
CDR3aa: CASSRSPGGISDTQYF
CDR3nt: TGCGCCAGCAGCCGGTCCCCCGGGGGGATCTCAGATACGCAGTATTTT

j_gene: TRBJ2-7
d_gene: .
v_gene: TRBV27
abundance: .
CDR3aa: CASSYDGSGGNEQYF
CDR3nt: TGTGCCAGCAGTTATGACGGGAGTGGAGGGAACGAGCAGTACTTC

j_gene: TRBJ2-2
d_gene: .
v_gene: TRBV6-5
abundance: .
CDR3aa: CASTSTGESGELFF
CDR3nt: TGTGCCAGCACCTCGACCGGAGAGTCCGGGGAGCTGTTTTTT

j_gene: TRBJ2-7
d_gene: TRBD1
v_gene: TRBV29-1
abundance: once
CDR3aa: CSVGTGGGEQYF
CDR3nt: TGCAGCGTAGGGACAGGGGGAGGGGAGCAGTACTTC

j_gene: TRBJ2-1
d_gene: .
v_gene: TRBV15
abundance: .
CDR3aa: CATSRGVDGFYNEQFF
CDR3nt: TGTGCCACCAGCAGAGGTGTCGACGGATTTTACAATGAGCAGTTCTTC

j_gene: TRBJ1-3
d_gene: .
v_gene: TRBV14
abundance: .
CDR3aa: CASSQEVYSGNTIYF
CDR3nt: TGTGCCAGCAGCCAGGAGGTATACTCTGGAAACACCATATATTTT

j_gene: TRBJ1-6
d_gene: .
v_gene: TRBV6-4
abundance: .
CDR3aa: CASSVRGGDSPLHF
CDR3nt: TGTGCCAGCAGTGTGAGGGGAGGGGATTCACCCCTCCACTTT

j_gene: TRBJ1-5
d_gene: .
v_gene: TRBV5-5
abundance: .
CDR3aa: CASSSLGGSNQPQHF
CDR3nt: TGTGCCAGCAGCTCTCTCGGGGGTAGCAATCAGCCCCAGCATTTT

j_gene: TRBJ1-2
d_gene: TRBD1
v_gene: TRBV6-5
abundance: once
CDR3aa: CASSSTGGGRGYTF
CDR3nt: TGTGCCAGCAGTTCTACAGGGGGCGGCAGGGGCTACACCTTC

j_gene: TRBJ2-3
d_gene: .
v_gene: TRBV10-3
abundance: few
CDR3aa: CAISASVDTQYF
CDR3nt: TGTGCCATCAGTGCGTCCGTCGATACGCAGTATTTT

j_gene: TRBJ2-7
d_gene: .
v_gene: TRBV6-5
abundance: .
CDR3aa: CASSYSTGFKGEQYF
CDR3nt: TGTGCCAGCAGTTACTCGACCGGATTCAAGGGAGAGCAGTACTTC

j_gene: TRBJ2-7
d_gene: .
v_gene: TRBV12-5
abundance: .
CDR3aa: CASGLGSGEQYF
CDR3nt: TGTGCTAGTGGTTTGGGATCGGGGGAGCAGTACTTC

j_gene: TRBJ1-2
d_gene: .
v_gene: TRBV12-3/TRBV12-4
abundance: .
CDR3aa: CASSLQLIYGYTF
CDR3nt: TGTGCCAGCAGTCTACAGCTGATCTATGGCTACACCTTC

j_gene: TRBJ2-7
d_gene: TRBD1
v_gene: TRBV5-4
abundance: .
CDR3aa: CASSSGQGYEQYF
CDR3nt: TGTGCCAGCAGCTCCGGACAGGGCTACGAGCAGTACTTC

j_gene: TRBJ2-7
d_gene: TRBD1
v_gene: TRBV19
abundance: once
CDR3aa: CASSPQGALNEQYF
CDR3nt: TGTGCCAGTAGTCCCCAGGGGGCGCTCAACGAGCAGTACTTC

j_gene: TRBJ2-3
d_gene: .
v_gene: TRBV9
abundance: .
CDR3aa: CASSVERTDTQYF
CDR3nt: TGTGCCAGCAGCGTAGAAAGAACAGATACGCAGTATTTT

j_gene: TRBJ2-7
d_gene: .
v_gene: TRBV3-1/TRBV3-2
abundance: .
CDR3aa: CASSQDLGVREQYF
CDR3nt: TGTGCCAGCAGCCAAGACCTAGGGGTGAGGGAGCAGTACTTC

j_gene: TRBJ2-2
d_gene: .
v_gene: TRBV6-4
abundance: .
CDR3aa: CASSDTGTGELFF
CDR3nt: TGTGCCAGCAGTGACACGGGAACCGGGGAGCTGTTTTTT

j_gene: TRBJ2-7
d_gene: .
v_gene: TRBV19
abundance: .
CDR3aa: CASRGTNTYEQYF
CDR3nt: TGTGCCAGTCGGGGGACGAATACCTACGAGCAGTACTTC

j_gene: TRBJ2-5
d_gene: TRBD1
v_gene: TRBV6-6
abundance: .
CDR3aa: CASRETGYQETQYF
CDR3nt: TGTGCCAGCAGAGAGACAGGGTACCAAGAGACCCAGTACTTC

j_gene: TRBJ2-5
d_gene: .
v_gene: TRBV6-1
abundance: .
CDR3aa: CASSESPLLGGSGETQYF
CDR3nt: TGTGCCAGCAGTGAATCCCCCCTCTTGGGGGGCTCGGGGGAGACCCAGTACTTC

j_gene: TRBJ2-5
d_gene: .
v_gene: TRBV5-1
abundance: once
CDR3aa: CASSFPRQDGETQYF
CDR3nt: TGCGCCAGCAGCTTCCCCAGGCAGGATGGGGAGACCCAGTACTTC

j_gene: TRBJ1-1
d_gene: .
v_gene: TRBV6-5
abundance: .
CDR3aa: CASRIRSTEAFF
CDR3nt: TGTGCCAGCAGAATTAGATCTACTGAAGCTTTCTTT

j_gene: TRBJ1-4
d_gene: TRBD1
v_gene: TRBV7-9
abundance: .
CDR3aa: CASSIGGGDEKLFF
CDR3nt: TGTGCCAGCAGCATTGGAGGGGGCGATGAAAAACTGTTTTTT

j_gene: TRBJ1-3
d_gene: .
v_gene: TRBV6-5
abundance: once
CDR3aa: CASSYSEAIYF
CDR3nt: TGTGCCAGCAGTTACTCGGAGGCCATATATTTT

j_gene: TRBJ2-1
d_gene: TRBD2
v_gene: TRBV3-1/TRBV3-2
abundance: .
CDR3aa: CASSLLTSGVYNEQFF
CDR3nt: TGTGCCAGCAGCCTGTTGACTAGCGGAGTTTACAATGAGCAGTTCTTC

j_gene: TRBJ1-5
d_gene: .
v_gene: TRBV29-1
abundance: .
CDR3aa: CSVVEGVSNQPQHF
CDR3nt: TGCAGCGTTGTTGAGGGTGTTAGCAATCAGCCCCAGCATTTT

j_gene: TRBJ2-7
d_gene: TRBD2
v_gene: TRBV6-5
abundance: .
CDR3aa: CASSPRTSGYEQYF
CDR3nt: TGTGCCAGCAGTCCCCGGACTAGCGGGTACGAGCAGTACTTC

j_gene: TRBJ1-1
d_gene: .
v_gene: TRBV28
abundance: .
CDR3aa: CASSFPGHLNTEAFF
CDR3nt: TGTGCCAGCAGTTTCCCGGGACACCTGAACACTGAAGCTTTCTTT

j_gene: TRBJ1-2
d_gene: TRBD1
v_gene: TRBV5-1
abundance: .
CDR3aa: CASSWTGPLYGYTF
CDR3nt: TGCGCCAGCAGCTGGACAGGCCCCCTCTATGGCTACACCTTC

j_gene: TRBJ1-2
d_gene: .
v_gene: TRBV7-9
abundance: .
CDR3aa: CASSLERGYGYTF
CDR3nt: TGTGCCAGCAGCTTAGAAAGGGGCTATGGCTACACCTTC

j_gene: TRBJ2-7
d_gene: TRBD2
v_gene: TRBV6-5
abundance: once
CDR3aa: CASGTGTSGVGEQYF
CDR3nt: TGTGCCAGCGGTACCGGGACTAGCGGGGTGGGAGAGCAGTACTTC

j_gene: TRBJ1-2
d_gene: .
v_gene: TRBV19
abundance: .
CDR3aa: CASSMAPGAGGSYTF
CDR3nt: TGTGCCAGTAGTATGGCCCCGGGGGCGGGAGGCTCCTACACCTTC

j_gene: TRBJ1-1
d_gene: TRBD1
v_gene: TRBV6-5
abundance: .
CDR3aa: CASSYRQGTEAFF
CDR3nt: TGTGCCAGCAGTTACCGACAGGGAACTGAAGCTTTCTTT

j_gene: TRBJ1-3
d_gene: TRBD1
v_gene: TRBV4-1
abundance: .
CDR3aa: CASSQTGTAGNTIYF
CDR3nt: TGCGCCAGCAGCCAAACCGGGACAGCAGGAAACACCATATATTTT

j_gene: TRBJ2-5
d_gene: .
v_gene: TRBV30
abundance: .
CDR3aa: CAWKVQAGETQYF
CDR3nt: TGTGCCTGGAAGGTCCAGGCAGGGGAGACCCAGTACTTC

j_gene: TRBJ2-7
d_gene: .
v_gene: TRBV6-5
abundance: .
CDR3aa: CASSYRFGQTYEQYF
CDR3nt: TGTGCCAGCAGTTACAGGTTCGGACAGACCTACGAGCAGTACTTC

j_gene: TRBJ1-2
d_gene: TRBD1
v_gene: TRBV6-5
abundance: .
CDR3aa: CASSPIDREVYGYTF
CDR3nt: TGTGCCAGCAGCCCCATCGACAGGGAGGTCTATGGCTACACCTTC

j_gene: TRBJ1-2
d_gene: .
v_gene: TRBV14
abundance: .
CDR3aa: CASSQGNPIGDYGYTF
CDR3nt: TGTGCCAGCAGCCAAGGAAACCCGATCGGGGACTATGGCTACACCTTC

j_gene: TRBJ2-1
d_gene: TRBD2
v_gene: TRBV7-9
abundance: .
CDR3aa: CASSPTSGRYNEQFF
CDR3nt: TGTGCCAGCAGCCCAACTAGCGGGAGGTACAATGAGCAGTTCTTC

j_gene: TRBJ2-3
d_gene: TRBD2
v_gene: TRBV5-1
abundance: .
CDR3aa: CASSFGTSLSTDTQYF
CDR3nt: TGCGCCAGCAGCTTCGGGACTAGCCTGTCCACAGATACGCAGTATTTT